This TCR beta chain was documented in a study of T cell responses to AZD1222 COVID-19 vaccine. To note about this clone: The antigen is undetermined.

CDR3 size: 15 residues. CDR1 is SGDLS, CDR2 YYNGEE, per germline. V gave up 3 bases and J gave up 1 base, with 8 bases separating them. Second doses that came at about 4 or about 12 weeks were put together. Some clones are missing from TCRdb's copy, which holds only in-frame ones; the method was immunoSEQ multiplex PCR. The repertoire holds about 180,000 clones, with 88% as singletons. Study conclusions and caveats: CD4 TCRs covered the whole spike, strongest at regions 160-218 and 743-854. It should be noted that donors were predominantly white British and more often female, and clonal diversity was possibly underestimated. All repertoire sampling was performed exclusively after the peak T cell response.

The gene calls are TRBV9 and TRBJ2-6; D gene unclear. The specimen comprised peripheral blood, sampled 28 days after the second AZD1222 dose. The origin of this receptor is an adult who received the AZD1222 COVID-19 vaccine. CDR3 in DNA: TGTGCCAGCAGCGATTCTAGGTCTGGGGCCAACGTCCTGACTTTC. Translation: CASSDSRSGANVLTF.